Sequencing of this T cell receptor beta chain was carried out in a study of OX40 agonist ivuxolimab in advanced cancers. The table came from immunoSEQ multiplex PCR; TCRdb's copy has only in-frame clones and leaves some out. The sample records 25,000 to 30,000 clones, approximately 90% being singletons. Unmatched junction bases numbered 9, after V lost 6 bases and J lost 6 bases. This CDR3 has 13 residues. Germline lookup yields CDR1 SQVTM and CDR2 ANQGSEA. The sample in question was CD4+ or CD8+ T cells sorted from blood, obtained in a trial of the OX40 agonist ivuxolimab. The chain uses TRBV29-1 and TRBJ1-1; 8 nucleotides match TRBD1. This TCR was recovered from an adult with an advanced solid tumor such as melanoma, head and neck, liver or kidney cancer. The chain's CDR3 is CSVAGGDFSEAFF. For the CDR3, the DNA is TGCAGCGTAGCAGGGGGCGATTTCTCTGAAGCTTTCTTT.